Presented here are 28 T cell receptor beta chains from one specimen sequenced in a study of cytomegalovirus exposure and HLA in healthy donors. In the PCR, 60 Vbeta and 13 Jbeta primers were used. Only in-frame clones appear in the TCRdb table, and some are missing; sequencing was by immunoSEQ multiplex PCR. Seen here are around 150,000 clones, approximately 80% observed once, and the top ten hold 5% to 5.5%. The sequencing input was PBMCs. Receptors originate from a male donor in good health and CMV-seronegative.

The CDR3 spells CASSAGGLYEQYF. The DNA for the CDR3 is TGTGCCAGCAGCGCCGGGGGTCTCTACGAGCAGTACTTC. The V gene is TRBV28, the J gene TRBJ2-7, with a weak D call TRBD2 (6 bases). This CDR3 spans 13 amino acids. V was cut by 6 bases and J by 3 bases, with 12 bases left in between. Germline CDR1 MDHEN, CDR2 SYDVKM.

The chain carries TRBV4-3 and TRBJ1-2; 9 bases are a match to TRBD1. CDR1 LGHNA and CDR2 YSLEER come from the germline V gene. The CDR3 has 17 residues. V gave up 1 base and J gave up 8 bases; unmatched junction bases: 14. The CDR3 sequence: CASSQVLGQGPRVGYTF. In DNA, the CDR3 is TGCGCCAGCAGCCAAGTTCTGGGACAGGGCCCTCGGGTAGGCTACACCTTC.

This chain joins TRBV6-1 and TRBJ1-4, with D perhaps TRBD1 (5 bases). This CDR3 region has 13 residues. Germline V gene lookup returns CDR1 MNHNS and CDR2 SASEGT. The V end was cut by 6 bases, the J end by 8 bases, with 13 bases between. The CDR3 DNA is TGTGCCAGCAGCCCCCGGGGGGGGGAAAAACTGTTTTTT. This codes for CASSPRGGEKLFF.

The chain couples TRBV28 to TRBJ1-2, with D tentatively TRBD1 (6 bases). The CDR3 is 14 amino acids. The germline V gene encodes CDR1 MDHEN and CDR2 SYDVKM. The V end was cut by 4 bases, the J end by 2 bases, with 11 bases between. CDR3 coding DNA: TGTGCCAGCAGTTCTACCGGGACAAACTATGGCTACACCTTC. Translating gives CASSSTGTNYGYTF.

V gene TRBV5-4 combines with J gene TRBJ2-3; perhaps TRBD2 as D (6 bases). There are 14 residues in the CDR3. V shed 3 bases and J shed 4 bases, with 12 bases lying between them. Looked up from germline, CDR1 is SGHNT and CDR2 is YYREEE (reference sequence). CDR3 region: CASSSGVGADTQYF. The CDR3 DNA follows: TGTGCCAGCAGCTCGGGAGTGGGCGCAGATACGCAGTATTTT.

In regard to this clone: Additional DNA sequences in this sample encode the identical CDR3. The rearrangement joins TRBV7-2 to TRBJ2-2; 9 bases align to TRBD2. There are 16 residues in the CDR3. Trimming removed 3 bases from V and 5 bases from J; junction bases left unmatched: 7. The germline V gene encodes CDR1 SGHTA and CDR2 FQGNSA. As DNA, the CDR3 is TGTGCCAGCAGCTTGGGCGGGGGGGTCGGGACCGGGGAGCTGTTTTTT. The encoded protein is CASSLGGGVGTGELFF.

V usage is TRBV6-5 and J usage is TRBJ1-2; TRBD1 might be the D (6 bases). This CDR3 comprises 12 residues. CDR1 is MNHEY, CDR2 SVGAGI, per germline. Trimming pared 8 bases from V and 8 bases from J, leaving 15 bases between. DNA of the CDR3: TGTGCCAGCGCCGGACAGTCGGGAGGCTACACCTTC. It yields the protein CASAGQSGGYTF.

This sequence joins TRBV27 and TRBJ1-2; a possible D gene is TRBD1 (5 bases). The V and J ends lost 2 bases and 8 bases respectively, with 18 bases between them. The CDR3 length is 15 residues. Per germline, CDR1 MNHEY and CDR2 SMNVEV (reference sequence). Written as DNA, the CDR3 is TGTGCCAGCAGTTTAAGTGTCGCGGGGACGGACGGCTACACCTTC. It codes for CASSLSVAGTDGYTF.

This clone was detected only once. V usage is TRBV5-6 and J usage is TRBJ2-3; D is undetermined. CDR1 and CDR2 from the germline V gene are SGHDT and YYEEEE. Trimming took off 4 bases at V and 5 bases at J, with 5 bases between the two ends. The CDR3 has 11 residues. The CDR3 coding sequence is TGTGCCAGCAGCACCGGAGATACGCAGTATTTT. Its translation: CASSTGDTQYF.

J is TRBJ2-5 and V is TRBV11-2, with TRBD2 matching over 7 bases. There are 14 residues in the CDR3. Germline-derived CDR1 and CDR2 are SGHAT and FQNNGV. Trimming cost V 3 bases and J 1 base; bases outside gene matches: 2. In DNA form, the CDR3 reads TGTGCCAGCAGCTTGGGACTACTCCAAGAGACCCAGTACTTC. The encoded protein is CASSLGLLQETQYF.

On this clone itself: The junction does not match germline at one end; this may be a read error. The chain carries TRBV4-1 and TRBJ1-5; 7 bases align to TRBD1. The CDR3 is 15 amino acids. The germline V gene has CDR1 MGHRA and CDR2 YSYEKL. The CDR3 sequence: CASSQAWDSSQPQHF. The CDR3, as DNA: TGCGCCAGCAGCCAAGCTTGGGACAGCAGTCAGCCCCAGCATTTT.

V and J are TRBV7-6 and TRBJ1-4, with 7 bases that match TRBD1. This CDR3 has 14 amino acids. CDR1 is SGHVS, CDR2 FNYEAQ, per germline. V lost 1 base and J lost 8; bases outside the gene matches: 4. The CDR3 DNA reads as TGTGCCAGCAGCTTAGGTGGGACAGCCGAAAAACTGTTTTTT. It specifies CASSLGGTAEKLFF.

This clone turned up a few times. The gene calls are TRBV6-6 and TRBJ2-7, with a weak D call TRBD2 (6 bases). Looked up from germline, CDR1 is MNHNY and CDR2 is SVGAGI (reference sequence). This CDR3 has 13 amino acids. V lost 8 bases and J 0 bases, leaving 11 bases between the germline ends. DNA for the CDR3: TGTGCCAGCTGGGACTCACTCTCCTACGAGCAGTACTTC. Translating it yields CASWDSLSYEQYF.

CDR3 region: CASSYPRAPYEQYF. As DNA, the CDR3 is TGTGCCAGCAGTTACCCCAGGGCCCCCTACGAGCAGTACTTC. The chain is built from TRBV6-6 and TRBJ2-5; maybe TRBD1 (5 bases). The J call may be in error: the DNA end matches TRBJ2-7 better. Germline V gene sequence: CDR1 MNHNY, CDR2 SVGAGI (reference sequence). This CDR3 contains 14 residues.

This chain uses TRBV10-1 with TRBJ2-7, with TRBD1 as a possible D gene (6 bases). CDR3 length: 13 amino acids. V was pared by 0 bases and J by 4 bases, with 7 bases between. The germline gives CDR1 WNHNN, CDR2 SYGVQD (reference sequence). CDR3 in DNA: TGCGCCAGCAGTGAGTCAGGACAGTACGAGCAGTACTTC. Translated, it gives CASSESGQYEQYF.

The sample holds one count of this clone. V usage is TRBV11-2 and J usage is TRBJ2-3; D is perhaps TRBD1 (6 bases). Trimming cost V 4 bases and J 3 bases, with 11 bases left between them. The CDR3 spans 14 residues. CDR1 and CDR2 (germline): SGHAT, FQNNGV. CDR3 amino acids: CASSYRDPTDTQYF. For the CDR3, the DNA is TGTGCCAGCAGCTACAGGGATCCAACAGATACGCAGTATTTT.

The J gene is TRBJ2-7, the V gene TRBV28, with 10 bases identical to TRBD1. V shed 10 bases, J shed 4 bases, and the junction held 7 bases outside the gene matches. CDR1 MDHEN and CDR2 SYDVKM come from the germline V gene. The CDR3 has 13 residues. CDR3 sequence: CAIIGQGGYEQYF. The CDR3 DNA follows: TGTGCCATCATAGGACAGGGGGGTTACGAGCAGTACTTC.

This chain connects TRBV7-2 to TRBJ2-5; weak D call: TRBD2 (5 bases). The CDR3 totals 14 residues. V was trimmed by 3 bases and J by 2 bases, leaving 10 bases between them. Germline assignment: CDR1 SGHTA and CDR2 FQGNSA. CDR3 in amino acids: CASSFGVFQETQYF. The CDR3 region has the DNA TGTGCCAGCAGCTTCGGGGTCTTTCAAGAGACCCAGTACTTC.

The J gene is TRBJ2-7, the V gene TRBV27; 7 nucleotides match TRBD1. The CDR3 length is 14 residues. The J segment lost 3 bases and the V segment lost 6 bases, leaving 8 bases of the junction unmatched. From germline, CDR1 is MNHEY and CDR2 SMNVEV (reference sequence). The CDR3 nucleotides read TGTGCCAGCAGGGCGACAGGGCCCTACTACGAGCAGTACTTC. Its translation: CASRATGPYYEQYF.

The chain is built from TRBV2 and TRBJ2-2, with TRBD1 as a possible D gene (6 bases). This CDR3 region has 14 residues. The germline V and J ends were trimmed by 5 bases and 1 base, with 8 bases remaining between them. The germline gives CDR1 SNHLY, CDR2 FYNNEI. CDR3 in amino acids: CASSKQGNTGELFF. CDR3 nucleotide sequence: TGTGCCAGCAGTAAACAGGGGAACACCGGGGAGCTGTTTTTT.

The V call is TRBV25-1, the J call TRBJ2-5; 7 nucleotides match TRBD1. The CDR3 is made up of 14 amino acids. The J segment lost 4 bases and the V segment lost 4 bases, leaving 6 bases of the junction unmatched. Germline CDR1 reads MGHDK; CDR2 reads SYGVNS. The CDR3 region is CASSGRQGRETQYF. In DNA, the CDR3 is TGTGCCAGCAGTGGGAGACAGGGACGAGAGACCCAGTACTTC.

V is TRBV7-2 and J is TRBJ1-5; TRBD1 might be the D (5 bases). Germline loops: CDR1 SGHTA, CDR2 FQGNSA. The CDR3 length is 16 residues. V lost 8 bases and J 2 bases, leaving 19 bases between the germline ends. CDR3 in DNA: TGTGCCAGCTCGGTATGGGGCACCAGGGGCAATCAGCCCCAGCATTTT. Residues: CASSVWGTRGNQPQHF.

This clone has more than one count but fewer than ten. Other DNA sequences within the sample encode an identical CDR3. J is TRBJ2-7 and V is TRBV5-1; D is perhaps TRBD2 (6 bases). Between the trimmed V and J ends, which lost 0 bases and 0 bases, there was a span of 7 bases. Germline CDR1 is SGHRS and CDR2 is YFSETQ. The CDR3 sequence is 14 residues long. CDR3 amino acids: CASSLGGDSYEQYF. Written as DNA, the CDR3 is TGCGCCAGCAGCTTGGGGGGGGACTCCTACGAGCAGTACTTC.

This clone was observed a few times. V usage is TRBV5-1 and J usage is TRBJ2-7; D unresolved. Trimming stripped 0 bases from V and 2 bases from J, with 6 bases between. Per the germline V gene, CDR1 is SGHRS and CDR2 is YFSETQ. The CDR3 consists of 13 residues. The CDR3 DNA sequence: TGCGCCAGCAGCTTGGTACAGCCCTACGAGCAGTACTTC. Protein product: CASSLVQPYEQYF.

This clone was picked up one time. The gene calls are TRBV7-2 and TRBJ2-5; 9 nucleotides align to TRBD1. V shed 5 bases, J shed 5 bases, and the junction held 12 bases outside the gene matches. CDR1 is SGHTA and CDR2 is FQGNSA in the germline V gene. The CDR3 contains 16 residues. The CDR3 is CASSHPATGGRETQYF. The CDR3 DNA reads TGTGCCAGCAGCCACCCGGCTACAGGGGGCCGGGAGACCCAGTACTTC.

The V gene is TRBV5-6, the J gene TRBJ2-7; 7 bases align to TRBD1. The CDR3 has 16 amino acids. V shed 2 bases and J 2 bases; nucleotides not matched to a gene: 10. CDR1 SGHDT and CDR2 YYEEEE come from the germline V gene. The CDR3 spells CASSFLDRPITYEQYF. Written as DNA, the CDR3 is TGTGCCAGCAGCTTTCTGGACAGGCCGATCACCTACGAGCAGTACTTC.

This sequence joins TRBV27 and TRBJ2-7; D is undetermined. CDR1 is MNHEY, CDR2 SMNVEV, per germline (reference sequence). The V gene lost 0 bases and the J gene lost 4 bases, with 7 bases spanning the gap. The CDR3 contains 13 residues. The CDR3 DNA reads TGTGCCAGCAGTTTATCCCCCGGTTACGAGCAGTACTTC. Its protein product is CASSLSPGYEQYF.

This clone appeared a few times. Here the CDR3 DNA reads TGTGCCAGTAGTCCCTGGGCGCAGACGAACACTGAAGCTTTCTTT. Translation: CASSPWAQTNTEAFF. The rearrangement joins TRBV19 to TRBJ1-1, with D uncertain. Germline CDR1 reads LNHDA; CDR2 reads SQIVND (reference sequence). The CDR3 contains 15 residues. V was pared by 5 bases and J by 1 base, with 14 bases between. Variable domain in full (rest from reference TRBV19 and TRBJ1-1): DGGITQSPKYLFRKEGQNVTLSCEQNLNHDAMYWYRQDPGQGLRLIYYSQIVNDFQKGDIAEGYSVSREKKESFPLTVTSAQKNPTAFYLCASSPWAQTNTEAFFGQGTRLTVV.